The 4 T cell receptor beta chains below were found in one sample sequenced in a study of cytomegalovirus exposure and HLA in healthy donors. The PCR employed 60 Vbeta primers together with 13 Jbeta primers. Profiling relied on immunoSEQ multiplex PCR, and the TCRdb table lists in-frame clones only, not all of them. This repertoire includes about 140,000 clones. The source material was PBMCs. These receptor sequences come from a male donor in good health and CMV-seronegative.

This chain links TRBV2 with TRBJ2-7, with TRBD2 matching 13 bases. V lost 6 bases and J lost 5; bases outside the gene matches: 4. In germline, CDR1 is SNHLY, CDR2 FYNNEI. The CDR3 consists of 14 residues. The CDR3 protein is CASSFGLAGDEQYF. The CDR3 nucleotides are TGTGCCAGCAGCTTCGGACTAGCGGGAGACGAGCAGTACTTC.

CDR3 nucleotide sequence: TGTGCCAGCAGGCAGCCCGGGACTTCGCTACTAGAGCAGTACTTC. This sequence encodes CASRQPGTSLLEQYF. The chain has TRBV6-5 and TRBJ2-7; D might be TRBD2 (6 bases). Trimming cost V 6 bases and J 7 bases, with 22 bases left between them. This CDR3 spans 15 amino acids. Germline V lookup: CDR1 MNHEY, CDR2 SVGAGI.

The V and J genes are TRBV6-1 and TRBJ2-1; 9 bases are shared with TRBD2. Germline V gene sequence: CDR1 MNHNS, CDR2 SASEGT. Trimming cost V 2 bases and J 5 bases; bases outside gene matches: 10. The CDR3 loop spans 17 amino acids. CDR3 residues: CASSEILVAGGHNEQFF. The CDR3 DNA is TGTGCCAGCAGTGAAATATTGGTGGCGGGGGGGCACAATGAGCAGTTCTTC.

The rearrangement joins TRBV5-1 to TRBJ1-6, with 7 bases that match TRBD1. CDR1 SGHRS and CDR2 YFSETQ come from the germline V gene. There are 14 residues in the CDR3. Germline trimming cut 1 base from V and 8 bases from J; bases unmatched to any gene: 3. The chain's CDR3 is CASSLTGDHSPLHF. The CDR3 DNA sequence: TGCGCCAGCAGCTTGACAGGGGATCATTCACCCCTCCACTTT. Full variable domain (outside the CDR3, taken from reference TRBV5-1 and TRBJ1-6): KAGVTQTPRYLIKTRGQQVTLSCSPISGHRSVSWYQQTPGQGLQFLFEYFSETQRNKGNFPGRFSGRQFSNSRSEMNVSTLELGDSALYLCASSLTGDHSPLHFGNGTRLTVT.